The clone carrying this T cell receptor (beta chain) came up a few times. J lost 3 bases, V lost 4 bases, and 14 bases had no gene match. The CDR3 contains 17 residues. The germline V gene encodes CDR1 LNHDA and CDR2 SQIVND (reference sequence). Genomic DNA, serving as template, underwent TCR beta VDJ and CDR3 profiling. TCRdb re-derived calls from the reads in MiXCR, one entry per CDR3 protein. The data contain 400,000 to 450,000 distinct CDR3 sequences, 65% to 80% of them singletons. The source of the sample is a study of CD8+CD57+ T cells in acquired aplastic anemia. The source material was sorted CD4+, CD8+, or CD8+CD57+ T cells (not recorded which) from PBMCs. The sequence came from a human donor in good health, serving as a control. V and J are TRBV19 and TRBJ2-7; 8 bases line up with TRBD1. CDR3: CASSRLNRDRLLYEQYF. The CDR3 region has the DNA TGTGCCAGTAGTAGACTCAATAGGGACAGGCTCCTCTACGAGCAGTACTTC.